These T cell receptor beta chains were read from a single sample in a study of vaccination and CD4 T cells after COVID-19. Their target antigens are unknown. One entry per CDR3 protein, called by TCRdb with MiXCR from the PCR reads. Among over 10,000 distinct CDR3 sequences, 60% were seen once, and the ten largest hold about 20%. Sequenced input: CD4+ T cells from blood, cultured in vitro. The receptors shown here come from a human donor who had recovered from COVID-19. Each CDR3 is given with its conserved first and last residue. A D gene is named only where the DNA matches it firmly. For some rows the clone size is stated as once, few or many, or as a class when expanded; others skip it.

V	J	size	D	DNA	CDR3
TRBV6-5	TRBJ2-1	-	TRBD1	TGTGCCAGCAGTTACCCGGGACAGGGGAGAGAGCAGTTCTTC	CASSYPGQGREQFF
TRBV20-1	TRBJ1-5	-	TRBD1	TGCAGCGCATACAGGGGACCGGGCCAGCCCCAGCATTTT	CSAYRGPGQPQHF
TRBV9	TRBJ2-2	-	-	TGTGCCAGCAGCCAAGACTTCTCCGGGGAGCTGTTTTTT	CASSQDFSGELFF
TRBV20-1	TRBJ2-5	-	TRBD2	TGCAGTGCTAGAGCCCCGGGACTAGCGGGAGGTCGGGAGACCCAGTACTTC	CSARAPGLAGGRETQYF
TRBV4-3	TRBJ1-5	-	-	TGCGCCAGCAGCCTAAGGGGAGGACAGCCCCAGCATTTT	CASSLRGGQPQHF
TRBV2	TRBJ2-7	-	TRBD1	TGTGCCAGCAGTGGGGGGACAGGGAGCAGCGAGCAGTACTTC	CASSGGTGSSEQYF
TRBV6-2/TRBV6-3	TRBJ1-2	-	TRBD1	TGTGCCAGCAGTTACCCAGGACAGGATTGGACTGGCTACACCTTC	CASSYPGQDWTGYTF
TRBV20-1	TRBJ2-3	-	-	TGCAGTGCGGACTCCCGCGGAAGTGGCACAGATACGCAGTATTTT	CSADSRGSGTDTQYF
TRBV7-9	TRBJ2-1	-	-	TGTGCCAGCAGCCCCGGGGGTAAGGATGAGCAGTTCTTC	CASSPGGKDEQFF
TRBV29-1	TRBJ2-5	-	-	TGCAGCGTTGAAGGCGGGACTCAAGAGACCCAGTACTTC	CSVEGGTQETQYF
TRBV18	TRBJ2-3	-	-	TGTGCCAGCTCACCAGGACTCCAAGCCGGCACCCCCAAGACAGATACGCAGTATTTT	CASSPGLQAGTPKTDTQYF
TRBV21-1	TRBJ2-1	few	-	TGTGCCAGCAGCAAAGTTGAGCGGGGCTCCTACAATGAGCAGTTCTTC	CASSKVERGSYNEQFF